These 14 T cell receptor beta chains originate from one sample sequenced in a study of shared clonotypes between healthy human individuals. TCRdb keeps only in-frame clones here, not all; method: immunoSEQ multiplex PCR. The data show some 2,100,000 clones, with 90% to 97% seen just once and around 0.13% held by the top ten. Sequenced input: naive CD4+ T cells sorted from blood. Subset described: CD45RA+ positively selected. The receptors stem from a man between 18 and 35 years old in good health.

V is TRBV7-6 and J is TRBJ2-7, with a weak D call TRBD2 (5 bases). This CDR3 is built from 14 residues. V dropped 3 bases and J dropped 0 bases, with 9 bases sitting between them. Germline V gives CDR1 SGHVS, CDR2 FNYEAQ. CDR3 bases: TGTGCCAGCAGCTTGGACTGGATCTCCTACGAGCAGTACTTC. Protein product: CASSLDWISYEQYF.

The chain carries TRBV30 and TRBJ2-5; D possibly uses TRBD1 or TRBD2 (6 bases each). Germline V gene data show CDR1 as GTSNPN and CDR2 as SVGIG (reference sequence). The CDR3 sequence is 14 residues long. Deletions cut 3 bases from V and 7 bases from J, with 18 bases between. CDR3 in amino acids: CAWSPPPGEVTQYF. Here the CDR3 DNA reads TGTGCCTGGAGCCCCCCCCCAGGGGAGGTGACCCAGTACTTC.

With regard to this clone: This sample also contains other DNA sequences that code for the same CDR3. The rearrangement links TRBV6-5 to TRBJ2-7, with a possible D match to TRBD2 (5 bases). With 0 bases removed from V and 9 bases from J, the gap between germline ends came to 9 bases. In germline, CDR1 is MNHEY, CDR2 SVGAGI. The CDR3 has 12 amino acids. The CDR3 DNA reads TGTGCCAGCAGTTACTCGGGCGGGCGGCAGTACTTC. Protein: CASSYSGGRQYF.

A note on this clone: Other DNA sequences from this sample encode an identical CDR3 as well. The rearrangement uses TRBV11-2 and TRBJ1-5, with a weak D call TRBD1 (5 bases). This CDR3 has 15 residues. Trimming stripped 4 bases from V and 0 bases from J, with 10 bases between. CDR1 is SGHAT, CDR2 FQNNGV, per germline. Written as DNA, the CDR3 is TGTGCCAGCAGCTCGGGACGGTATAGCAATCAGCCCCAGCATTTT. It codes for CASSSGRYSNQPQHF. Variable domain in full (rest from reference TRBV11-2 and TRBJ1-5): EAGVAQSPRYKIIEKRQSVAFWCNPISGHATLYWYQQILGQGPKLLIQFQNNGVVDDSQLPKDRFSAERLKGVDSTLKIQPAKLEDSAVYLCASSSGRYSNQPQHFGDGTRLSIL.

This rearrangement joins TRBV9 to TRBJ2-7, with a possible D match to TRBD1 (5 bases). The germline V gene encodes CDR1 SGDLS and CDR2 YYNGEE. Trimming took off 0 bases at V and 3 bases at J, with 10 bases between the two ends. The CDR3 spans 14 residues. CDR3 residues: CASSVEDIHYEQYF. DNA of the CDR3: TGTGCCAGCAGCGTAGAGGACATCCACTACGAGCAGTACTTC.

This chain links TRBV7-8 with TRBJ1-5, with 7 positions matching TRBD1. CDR1 and CDR2 from the germline V gene are SGHVS and FQNEAQ. V gave up 1 base and J gave up 0 bases; unmatched junction bases: 12. The CDR3 length is 19 residues. The CDR3 sequence: CASSLEQGRRKNSNQPQHF. The CDR3 DNA follows: TGTGCCAGCAGCTTAGAACAGGGGCGGAGAAAAAATAGCAATCAGCCCCAGCATTTT. Using reference TRBV7-8 and TRBJ1-5 for the parts outside the CDR3, the full variable domain is GAGVSQSPRYKVAKRGQDVALRCDPISGHVSLFWYQQALGQGPEFLTYFQNEAQLDKSGLPSDRFFAERPEGSVSTLKIQRTQQEDSAVYLCASSLEQGRRKNSNQPQHFGDGTRLSIL.

This chain joins TRBV11-2 and TRBJ2-7; tentatively, D is TRBD2 (5 bases). Per the germline V gene, CDR1 is SGHAT and CDR2 is FQNNGV. The CDR3 runs to 15 residues. V shed 4 bases and J shed 0 bases, with 13 bases lying between them. CDR3 sequence: CASSSRGPDSYEQYF. The CDR3 nucleotides are TGTGCCAGCAGCTCCCGCGGGCCCGACTCCTACGAGCAGTACTTC. Variable domain in full (rest from reference TRBV11-2 and TRBJ2-7): EAGVAQSPRYKIIEKRQSVAFWCNPISGHATLYWYQQILGQGPKLLIQFQNNGVVDDSQLPKDRFSAERLKGVDSTLKIQPAKLEDSAVYLCASSSRGPDSYEQYFGPGTRLTVT.

The chain links TRBV7-2 to TRBJ1-5; D possibly corresponds to TRBD1 (5 bases). The germline V gene has CDR1 SGHTA and CDR2 FQGNSA. Deletions cut 1 base from V and 6 bases from J, with 7 bases between. This CDR3 is built from 13 residues. The CDR3 sequence is CASSLVGVQPQHF. The CDR3 DNA follows: TGTGCCAGCAGCTTAGTGGGGGTTCAGCCCCAGCATTTT.

This chain connects TRBV27 to TRBJ2-4; TRBD1 might be the D (6 bases). Deletions cut 2 bases from V and 0 bases from J, with 8 bases between. The CDR3 loop spans 15 amino acids. In germline, CDR1 is MNHEY, CDR2 SMNVEV (reference sequence). The CDR3 DNA reads TGTGCCAGCAGTTTAGGGGGCCTAGCCAAAAACATTCAGTACTTC. Protein sequence: CASSLGGLAKNIQYF.

The V and J genes are TRBV15 and TRBJ1-4; D is perhaps TRBD1 (5 bases). The CDR3 length is 17 residues. CDR1 and CDR2 from the germline V gene are LNHNV and YYDKDF (reference sequence). Trimming took off 0 bases at V and 2 bases at J, with 13 bases between the two ends. CDR3 amino acids: CATSRDSGGGTNEKLFF. CDR3 nucleotide sequence: TGTGCCACCAGCAGAGATTCGGGGGGAGGGACTAATGAAAAACTGTTTTTT.

The CDR3 region has the DNA TGTGCCTGGAGACAGGTGAACACTGAAGCTTTCTTT. It encodes CAWRQVNTEAFF. This chain connects TRBV30 to TRBJ1-1; maybe TRBD1 (5 bases). The CDR3 runs 12 residues. The V end lost 3 bases, the J end lost 0 bases, and 5 bases lay between the germline ends. Germline V lookup: CDR1 GTSNPN, CDR2 SVGIG (reference sequence).

The chain joins TRBV6-1 to TRBJ1-2; TRBD1 might be the D (6 bases). The CDR3 spans 15 residues. Per the germline V gene, CDR1 is MNHNS and CDR2 is SASEGT. Trimming removed 10 bases at V and 6 bases at J, with 24 bases between. The CDR3 loop reads CATESRQVQWHGYTF. The CDR3, as DNA: TGTGCCACCGAATCCCGACAGGTACAGTGGCATGGCTACACCTTC.

This clone was counted once. The chain combines TRBV9 with TRBJ2-2; no firm D call. Trimming stripped 6 bases from V and 5 bases from J, with 14 bases between. Per the germline V gene, CDR1 is SGDLS and CDR2 is YYNGEE. The CDR3 sequence is 14 residues long. The CDR3 coding sequence is TGTGCCAGCACCAGGACCCGCGATACCGGGGAGCTGTTTTTT. Translation: CASTRTRDTGELFF. Full variable domain (missing parts from reference TRBV9 and TRBJ2-2): DSGVTQTPKHLITATGQRVTLRCSPRSGDLSVYWYQQSLDQGLQFLIQYYNGEERAKGNILERFSAQQFPDLHSELNLSSLELGDSALYFCASTRTRDTGELFFGEGSRLTVL.

The V call is TRBV19, the J call TRBJ1-5; weak D call: TRBD1 (5 bases). V was trimmed by 1 base and J by 4 bases, leaving 14 bases between them. The CDR3 totals 16 residues. Germline V gene lookup returns CDR1 LNHDA and CDR2 SQIVND (reference sequence). CDR3 sequence (DNA): TGTGCCAGTAGTATAGCAACAGGCCGGACGAATCAGCCCCAGCATTTT. Translating gives CASSIATGRTNQPQHF.